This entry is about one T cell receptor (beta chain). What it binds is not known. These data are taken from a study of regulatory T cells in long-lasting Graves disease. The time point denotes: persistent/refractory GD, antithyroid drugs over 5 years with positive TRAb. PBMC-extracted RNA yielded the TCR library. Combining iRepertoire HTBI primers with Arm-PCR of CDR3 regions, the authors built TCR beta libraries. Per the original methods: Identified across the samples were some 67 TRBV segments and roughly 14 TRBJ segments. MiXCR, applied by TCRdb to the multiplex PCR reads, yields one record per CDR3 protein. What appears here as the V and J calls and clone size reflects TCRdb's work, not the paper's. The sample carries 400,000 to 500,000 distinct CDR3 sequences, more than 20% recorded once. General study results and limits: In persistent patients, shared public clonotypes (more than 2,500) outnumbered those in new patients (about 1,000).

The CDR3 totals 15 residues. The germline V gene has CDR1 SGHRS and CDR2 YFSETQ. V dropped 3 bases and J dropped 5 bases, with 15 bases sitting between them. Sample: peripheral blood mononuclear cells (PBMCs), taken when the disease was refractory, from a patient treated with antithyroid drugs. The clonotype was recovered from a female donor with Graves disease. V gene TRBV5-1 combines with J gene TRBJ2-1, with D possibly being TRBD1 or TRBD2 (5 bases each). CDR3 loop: CASSSPGTPNNEQFF. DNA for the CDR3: TGCGCCAGCAGCTCCCCCGGGACCCCAAACAATGAGCAGTTCTTC.